Below are 4 T cell receptor beta chains sequenced from a single sample in a study of response to subunit inactivated influenza vaccine. TCRdb reprocessed the RT-PCR reads via MiXCR and lists one record per CDR3 protein. The data show roughly 520,000 distinct CDR3 sequences, about 25% seen once. The specimen was CD4+ T cells sorted from PBMCs, collected 4 to 6 days after vaccination. All receptors come from a man over 45 who received an inactivated influenza vaccine.

This clonotype was observed a few times. The genes are TRBV10-3 and TRBJ2-7; D possibly matches TRBD1 or TRBD2 (6 bases each). V gave up 7 bases and J gave up 0 bases, with 16 bases separating them. In germline, CDR1 is ENHRY, CDR2 SYGVKD. The CDR3 spans 15 residues. The CDR3 DNA is TGTGCCATCACCAACGGGGGCCTGAACTCCTACGAGCAGTACTTC. Encoded protein: CAITNGGLNSYEQYF.

This clonotype has just a few counts. The chain has TRBV6-5 and TRBJ2-4; no clear D. The CDR3 runs 13 residues. The ends were cut back, 3 bases at V and 0 bases at J, with 3 bases in the middle. Germline V gene lookup returns CDR1 MNHEY and CDR2 SVGAGI. CDR3 residues: CASSYSAKNIQYF. In DNA, the CDR3 is TGTGCCAGCAGTTATTCAGCCAAAAACATTCAGTACTTC.

The J gene is TRBJ2-7, the V gene TRBV7-9, with D maybe TRBD1 (5 bases). V lost 8 bases and J 7 bases, leaving 21 bases between the germline ends. The CDR3 sequence is 14 residues long. CDR1 and CDR2 (germline): SEHNR, FQNEAQ (reference sequence). In DNA, the CDR3 is TGTGCCAGCGATCATCTTGCAGGGCTTGGGGAGCAGTACTTC. Its translation: CASDHLAGLGEQYF.

The chain has TRBV10-3 and TRBJ2-7, with 11 positions matching TRBD2. Germline values: CDR1 ENHRY, CDR2 SYGVKD. The CDR3 spans 16 residues. J lost 2 bases, V lost 6 bases, and 9 bases had no gene match. The CDR3, as DNA: TGTGCCATCAGGAGGACTAGCGGGCCAAGGCCCTACGAGCAGTACTTC. Its translation is CAIRRTSGPRPYEQYF.